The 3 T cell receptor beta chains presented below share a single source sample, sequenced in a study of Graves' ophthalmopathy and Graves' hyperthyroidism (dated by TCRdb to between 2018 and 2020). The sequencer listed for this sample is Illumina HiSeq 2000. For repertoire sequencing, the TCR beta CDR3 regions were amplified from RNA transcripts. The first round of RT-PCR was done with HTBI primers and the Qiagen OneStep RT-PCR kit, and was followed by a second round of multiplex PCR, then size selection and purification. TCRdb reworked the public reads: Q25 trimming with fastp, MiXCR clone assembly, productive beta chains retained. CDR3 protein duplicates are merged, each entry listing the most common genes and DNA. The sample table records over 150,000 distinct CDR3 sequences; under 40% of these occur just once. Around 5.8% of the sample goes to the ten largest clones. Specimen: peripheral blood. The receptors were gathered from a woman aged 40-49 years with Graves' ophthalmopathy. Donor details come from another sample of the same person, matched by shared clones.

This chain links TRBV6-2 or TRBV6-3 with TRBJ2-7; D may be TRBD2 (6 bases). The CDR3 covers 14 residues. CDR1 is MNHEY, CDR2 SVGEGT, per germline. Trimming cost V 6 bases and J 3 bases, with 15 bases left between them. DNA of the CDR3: TGTGCCAGCAGCGCTCGTGGCGGGATCTACGAGCAGTACTTC. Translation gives CASSARGGIYEQYF.

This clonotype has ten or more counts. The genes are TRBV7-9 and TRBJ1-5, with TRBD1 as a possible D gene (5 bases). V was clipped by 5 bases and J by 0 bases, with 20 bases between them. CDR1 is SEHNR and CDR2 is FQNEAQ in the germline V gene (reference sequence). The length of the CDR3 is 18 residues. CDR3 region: CASSQERSQGNSNQPQHF. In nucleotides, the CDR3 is TGTGCCAGCAGCCAAGAGCGGAGTCAGGGTAATAGCAATCAGCCCCAGCATTTT. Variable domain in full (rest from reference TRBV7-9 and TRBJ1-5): DTGVSQNPRHKITKRGQNVTFRCDPISEHNRLYWYRQTLGQGPEFLTYFQNEAQLEKSRLLSDRFSAERPKGSFSTLEIQRTEQGDSAMYLCASSQERSQGNSNQPQHFGDGTRLSIL.

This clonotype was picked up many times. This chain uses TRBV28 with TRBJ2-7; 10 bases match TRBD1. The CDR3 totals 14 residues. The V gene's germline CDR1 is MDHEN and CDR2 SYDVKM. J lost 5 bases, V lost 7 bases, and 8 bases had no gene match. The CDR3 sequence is CASKSGQGTHEQYF. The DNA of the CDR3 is TGTGCCAGCAAATCGGGACAGGGGACCCACGAGCAGTACTTC.